This T cell receptor (beta chain) was captured in a study of T cell responses to AZD1222 COVID-19 vaccine (dated by TCRdb to the early 2020s). Some background on the complete study: AZD1222 recipients given second doses at about 4 weeks or at about 12 weeks were pooled, since spike-specific TCR depth and breadth were not found to differ between the two schedules. Enrollment into the trials was organized by age into subgroups of 18-55, 56-69 and 70-plus years, and those subgroups contained roughly 150, 30 and 60 TCR-sequenced participants, respectively. TCR sequencing was performed for approximately 240 trial participants, of whom around 200 were given two doses of AZD1222 and some 26 were given two doses of MenACWY control vaccine.

The CDR3 regions of human TCRbeta chains were analyzed by immunosequencing. Concerning the study's data processing: Repertoire TCRs were checked for matches against a reference library of SARS-CoV-2-specific TCRs that had been generated using the MIRA antigen-specificity platform. Breadth meant the fraction of unique TCRs that were SARS-CoV-2-associated, whereas depth meant the fraction of total T cells that were SARS-CoV-2-associated. Using the MIRA data, each spike-specific TCR was assigned both to the spike region to which the TCR was reactive and to a CD4 or CD8 class. Log10-transformed breadth and depth values were compared by one-way ANOVA with Sidak's multiple comparisons tests. This immuneACCESS table, as held by TCRdb, lists in-frame sequences with V and J called but not all clones. Of the missing ones, under half trace to an unresolved V gene in checked studies; the others have no known cause. V and J calls and clone size are given by that table; D and trimming were obtained from the DNA. This sample lists over 110,000 clones; approximately 92% were detected once. About 1.5% of the sample belongs to the ten largest clones.

CDR1 SEHNR and CDR2 FQNEAQ were looked up in the germline V gene (reference sequence). V trim: 1 base; J trim: 2 bases; unmatched bases: 4. Measured from the cysteine to the phenylalanine, the CDR3 is 15 residues long. Just the 45-base CDR3 DNA is kept, in frame starting at base 1. The research as a whole found: Conclusions about previously exposed vaccinees are limited, since just 6 or 7 AZD1222 recipients were seropositive for SARS-CoV-2 at baseline. The 56-69-year group was small, and its depth increase did not reach significance, likely because of low power. Participants were mostly white British and included more females than males, and it was suggested by the authors that clonal diversity may have been underestimated. No day 14 peak-response samples were available, so repertoires were characterized only after the peak T cell response. A significant rise in spike-specific TCR breadth and depth was observed after two AZD1222 doses relative to day 0 and relative to MenACWY recipients. Epitopes outside the regions mutated in the B.1.351 and B.1.1.7 variants were reportedly recognized by nearly half of the unique spike-specific TCRs. CD4 TCRs associated with the vaccine covered the entire spike protein, and the dominant responses were in regions 160-218 and 743-854.

The sample's time point label, decoded: baseline before first vaccination. The vaccinee samples were drawn from two UK trials, COV001 and COV002, one of which was a single-blind randomized controlled phase 2/3 trial testing AZD1222 (ChAdOx1 nCoV-19) in healthy adults. For TCRbeta chain sequencing, PBMC samples were collected from trial participants at day 0 and at day 28 after the second dose. As regards this clone: Its cognate antigen has yet to be identified. Base quality data are lacking; no much larger clone is found one base away.

The sequence was obtained from an adult in good health. This chain joins TRBV7-9 to TRBJ2-5, with 7 bases in between that match TRBD1. The sample was peripheral blood, taken on day 0 of AZD1222 vaccination. Here the CDR3 is given as CASSLVGTEQETQYF. The base sequence is TGTGCCAGCAGCTTAGTCGGGACAGAACAAGAGACCCAGTACTTC.